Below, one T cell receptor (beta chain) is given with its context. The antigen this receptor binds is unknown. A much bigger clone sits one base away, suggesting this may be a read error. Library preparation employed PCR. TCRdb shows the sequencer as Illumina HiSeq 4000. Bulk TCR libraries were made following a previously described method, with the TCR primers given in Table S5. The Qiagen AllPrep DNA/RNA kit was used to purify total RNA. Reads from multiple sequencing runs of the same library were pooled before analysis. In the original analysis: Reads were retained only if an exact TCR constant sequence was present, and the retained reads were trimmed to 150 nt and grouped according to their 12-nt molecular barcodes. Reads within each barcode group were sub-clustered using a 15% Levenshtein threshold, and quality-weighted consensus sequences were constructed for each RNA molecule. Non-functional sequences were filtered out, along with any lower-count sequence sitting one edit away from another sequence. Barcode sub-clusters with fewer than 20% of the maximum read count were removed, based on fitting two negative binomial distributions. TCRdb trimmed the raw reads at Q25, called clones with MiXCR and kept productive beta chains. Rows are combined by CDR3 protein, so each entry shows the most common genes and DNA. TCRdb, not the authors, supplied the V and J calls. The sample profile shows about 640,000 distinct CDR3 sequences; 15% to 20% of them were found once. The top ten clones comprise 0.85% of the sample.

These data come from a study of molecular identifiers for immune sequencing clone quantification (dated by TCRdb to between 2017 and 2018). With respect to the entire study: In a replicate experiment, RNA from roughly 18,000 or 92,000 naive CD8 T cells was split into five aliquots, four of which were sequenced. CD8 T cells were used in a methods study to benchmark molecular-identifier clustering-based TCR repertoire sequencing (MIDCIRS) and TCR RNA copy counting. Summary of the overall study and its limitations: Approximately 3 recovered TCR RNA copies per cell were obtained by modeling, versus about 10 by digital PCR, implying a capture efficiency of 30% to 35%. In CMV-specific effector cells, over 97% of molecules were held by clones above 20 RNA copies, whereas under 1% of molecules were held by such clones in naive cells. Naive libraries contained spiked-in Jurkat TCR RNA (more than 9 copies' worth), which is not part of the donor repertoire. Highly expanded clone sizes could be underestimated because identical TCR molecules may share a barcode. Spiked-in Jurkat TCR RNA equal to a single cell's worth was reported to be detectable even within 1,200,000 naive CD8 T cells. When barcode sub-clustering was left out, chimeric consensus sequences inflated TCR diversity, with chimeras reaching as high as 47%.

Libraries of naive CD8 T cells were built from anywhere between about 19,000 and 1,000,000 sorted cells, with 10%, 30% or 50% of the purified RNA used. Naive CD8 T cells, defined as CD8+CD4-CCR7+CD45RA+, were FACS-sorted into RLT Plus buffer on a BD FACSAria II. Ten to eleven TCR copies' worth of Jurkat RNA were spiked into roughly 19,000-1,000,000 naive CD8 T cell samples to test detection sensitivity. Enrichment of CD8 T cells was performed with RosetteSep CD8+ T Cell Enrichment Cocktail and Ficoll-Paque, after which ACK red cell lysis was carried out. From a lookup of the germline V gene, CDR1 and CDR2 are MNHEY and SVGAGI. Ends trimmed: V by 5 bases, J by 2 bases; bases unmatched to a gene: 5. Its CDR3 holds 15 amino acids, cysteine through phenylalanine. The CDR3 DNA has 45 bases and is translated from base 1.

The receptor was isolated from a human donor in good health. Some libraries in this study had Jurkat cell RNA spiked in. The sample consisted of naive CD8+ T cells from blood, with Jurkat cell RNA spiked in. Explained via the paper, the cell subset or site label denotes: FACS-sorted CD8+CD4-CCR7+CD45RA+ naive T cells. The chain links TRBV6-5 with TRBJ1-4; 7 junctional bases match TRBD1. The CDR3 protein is CASSDRVLTNEKLFF. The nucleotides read TGTGCCAGCAGTGACAGGGTCTTGACTAATGAAAAACTGTTTTTT.